Shown below are 32 T cell receptor beta chains from a single sample sequenced in a study of synovial regulatory T cells in juvenile arthritis. Produced via immunoSEQ multiplex PCR; TCRdb's table is partial and in-frame only. The sample spans approximately 1,500 clones; the ten largest clones claim 20% to 30%. Synovial fluid was collected with matched peripheral blood from each patient with active arthritis. Sequences were obtained from Treg cells from the synovium. These receptors were taken from a donor aged 2-29 years with juvenile idiopathic arthritis.

This rearrangement joins TRBV7-9 to TRBJ1-2. The CDR3 has 11 residues. The entry carries no DNA sequence. From germline, CDR1 is SEHNR and CDR2 FQNEAQ (reference sequence). The CDR3: CASRRRGGYTF.

This chain connects TRBV7-2 to TRBJ1-2. Germline V CDR1 and CDR2: SGHTA, FQGNSA. This CDR3 is built from 15 residues. No DNA accompanies this entry. The CDR3 loop reads CASSLGVETNYGYTF.

This clone is labeled large (0.1 to 1%) based on frequency. The V gene is TRBV5-1, the J gene TRBJ2-2; no DNA is available, so the TRBD2 call from TCRdb remains unchecked. The germline V gene has CDR1 SGHRS and CDR2 YFSETQ. This CDR3 region has 15 residues. Only the protein is available. CDR3 residues: CASSLAEVDTGELFF.

V is TRBV4-3 and J is TRBJ1-2; TCRdb names TRBD1, which stays unverified in the absence of DNA. The germline V gene encodes CDR1 LGHNA and CDR2 YSLEER. This CDR3 is built from 15 residues. DNA is not recorded here. The CDR3 here is CASSGGGQGHYGYTF.

The V and J genes are TRBV5-1 and TRBJ2-2. CDR1 and CDR2 from the germline V gene are SGHRS and YFSETQ. The CDR3 extends over 15 amino acids. No DNA is listed. CDR3: CASVLGTVNTGELFF. The full variable domain, rest sourced from reference TRBV5-1 and TRBJ2-2, is KAGVTQTPRYLIKTRGQQVTLSCSPISGHRSVSWYQQTPGQGLQFLFEYFSETQRNKGNFPGRFSGRQFSNSRSEMNVSTLELGDSALYLCASVLGTVNTGELFFGEGSRLTVL.

This clone is identified as medium-sized from frequency. The chain couples TRBV18 to TRBJ2-1; without DNA, the TCRdb call of TRBD1 cannot be checked. In germline, CDR1 is KGHSH, CDR2 LQKENI. The CDR3 runs to 14 residues. DNA is not recorded here. The CDR3 loop is CASSPRTGVDEQFF.

This clone counts as medium-sized (0.01 to 0.1%) by frequency. The V and J genes are TRBV19 and TRBJ2-3; the D gene TCRdb calls, TRBD2, cannot be checked with no DNA. Looked up from germline, CDR1 is LNHDA and CDR2 is SQIVND (reference sequence). This CDR3 comprises 13 residues. This entry has no DNA. The CDR3 sequence is CASSREDTDTQYF.

This clone registers medium-sized by frequency. The chain links TRBV10-3 to TRBJ2-2; TCRdb outputs TRBD2, but without DNA this stays unchecked. CDR3 length equals 17 residues. No DNA sequence was recorded. Germline V gene lookup returns CDR1 ENHRY and CDR2 SYGVKD. CDR3 region: CAISPGLAGDPDRELFF.

This clone shows up as medium-sized by frequency. V and J are TRBV7-2 and TRBJ2-7. Germline CDR1 and CDR2: SGHTA and FQGNSA. There are 14 residues in the CDR3. Only the protein is on record. The CDR3 spells CASSFPDDPYEQYF.

By frequency, this clone is large. The chain carries TRBV10-3 and TRBJ2-3; TCRdb reports TRBD2, a call that lacks DNA to check it against. CDR1 and CDR2 (germline): ENHRY, SYGVKD. The CDR3 is 16 residues long. No DNA is listed. The CDR3 sequence: CAISEFKRGGHDTQYF.

Considering frequency, this clone is medium-sized (0.01 to 0.1%). The chain carries TRBV2 and TRBJ2-7; TCRdb picks TRBD1, but there is no DNA to check that call. Germline V lookup: CDR1 SNHLY, CDR2 FYNNEI. There are 16 residues in the CDR3. No DNA has been recorded. CDR3 residues: CASSEPETGGTYEQYF.

Measured by frequency, this clone is medium-sized. The chain combines TRBV28 with TRBJ2-7. The CDR3 sequence is 13 residues long. No DNA has been recorded. Per the germline V gene, CDR1 is MDHEN and CDR2 is SYDVKM. The CDR3 loop reads CASRDRVPYEQYF.

In terms of frequency, this clone is medium-sized. The rearrangement links TRBV6-6 to TRBJ1-4; checking the TCRdb D call of TRBD1 is not possible without DNA. The CDR3 sequence is 15 residues long. No DNA appears here. Germline loops: CDR1 MNHNY, CDR2 SVGAGI (reference sequence). This CDR3 reads CASTTGGATNEKLFF.

In terms of frequency, this clone is medium-sized. The rearrangement joins TRBV11-2 to TRBJ1-3. The germline V gene encodes CDR1 SGHAT and CDR2 FQNNGV. This CDR3 is built from 17 residues. No DNA was logged. The CDR3: CASSLDPPRLTGNTIYF.

Frequency places this clone as medium-sized. This sequence joins TRBV4-1 and TRBJ2-5. The V gene's germline CDR1 is MGHRA and CDR2 YSYEKL. The CDR3 is 13 residues long. The DNA sequence is not available. CDR3: CASSHSGGGHPYF.

V and J are TRBV11-1 and TRBJ2-7; the TCRdb call, TRBD1, lacks DNA for checking. This CDR3 comprises 14 residues. DNA was not recorded. Germline loops: CDR1 SGHAT, CDR2 FQDESV (reference sequence). CDR3 sequence reads: CASSRDRSSYEQYF.

This clone is deemed medium-sized by its frequency. The V and J genes are TRBV6-6 and TRBJ1-5; checking the TCRdb D call of TRBD1 is not possible without DNA. The CDR3 is made up of 15 amino acids. No DNA sequence is on record. From germline, CDR1 is MNHNY and CDR2 SVGAGI (reference sequence). CDR3: CASSYSGQANQPQHF.

Its frequency marks this clone as large. CDR3 region: CASSSRASNYGYTF. V and J are TRBV19 and TRBJ1-2. This CDR3 has 14 residues. No DNA is given. Germline loops: CDR1 LNHDA, CDR2 SQIVND (reference sequence). The full variable domain, completed using reference TRBV19 and TRBJ1-2, is DGGITQSPKYLFRKEGQNVTLSCEQNLNHDAMYWYRQDPGQGLRLIYYSQIVNDFQKGDIAEGYSVSREKKESFPLTVTSAQKNPTAFYLCASSSRASNYGYTFGSGTRLTVV.

This clone counts as medium-sized by frequency. This chain links TRBV20-1 with TRBJ2-3. Germline-derived CDR1 and CDR2 are DFQATT and SNEGSKA (reference sequence). This CDR3 comprises 10 residues. DNA was not recorded. The CDR3 region is CSPALDTQYF.

Measured by frequency, this clone is medium-sized. V and J are TRBV19 and TRBJ2-3; TCRdb's D call of TRBD1 is untestable without DNA. The CDR3 consists of 16 residues. The DNA is not on file. Germline values: CDR1 LNHDA, CDR2 SQIVND (reference sequence). CDR3 sequence: CASSPNRATWTDTQYF.

The V call is TRBV20-1, the J call TRBJ1-1. CDR3 size: 10 residues. No DNA accompanies this entry. Germline V CDR1 and CDR2: DFQATT, SNEGSKA (reference sequence). The CDR3 is CSARAAVAFF.

The CDR3 is CASSLPPSSYNEQFF. V and J are TRBV7-9 and TRBJ2-1; TCRdb outputs TRBD2, but without DNA this stays unchecked. The length of the CDR3 is 15 residues. The nucleotide record is missing. The V gene's germline CDR1 is SEHNR and CDR2 FQNEAQ (reference sequence).

Frequency places this clone as medium-sized. The V call is TRBV7-2, the J call TRBJ2-2; TCRdb calls TRBD2, which cannot be checked without DNA. This CDR3 has 12 amino acids. DNA is not on record. Germline CDR1 is SGHTA and CDR2 is FQGNSA. The CDR3 sequence is CASSPYTGELFF.

Considering frequency, this clone is medium-sized. The chain employs TRBV10-3 and TRBJ2-7; the TCRdb D gene call, TRBD1, has no DNA to confirm it. The germline CDR1 and CDR2 sequences are ENHRY and SYGVKD. The CDR3 totals 15 residues. No coding sequence is recorded. The CDR3 reads CAISGPGTGTSEQYF.

V is TRBV5-1 and J is TRBJ2-3; TCRdb returns TRBD2, unconfirmable since there is no DNA. The germline CDR1 and CDR2 sequences are SGHRS and YFSETQ. CDR3 length: 16 residues. DNA is not on record. CDR3 protein: CASSFRAGGPGDTQYF.

This clone is classed as medium-sized by frequency. The V gene is TRBV7-2, the J gene TRBJ1-4. Germline-derived CDR1 and CDR2 are SGHTA and FQGNSA. The CDR3 consists of 12 residues. The DNA sequence is not available. CDR3 amino acids: CASSRLGGELFF.

The genes are TRBV27 and TRBJ2-2; TCRdb's D call, TRBD1, is unchecked because there is no DNA. This CDR3 comprises 13 residues. Only the protein is on record. Germline loops: CDR1 MNHEY, CDR2 SMNVEV (reference sequence). CDR3 loop: CASRGTGSRGAVF.

This clone counts as medium-sized (0.01 to 0.1%) by frequency. CDR3 region: CASSPDRGGNEKLFF. This chain links TRBV7-2 with TRBJ1-4; the D gene TCRdb calls, TRBD1, cannot be checked with no DNA. CDR3 size: 15 residues. No DNA sequence is on record. CDR1 SGHTA and CDR2 FQGNSA come from the germline V gene.

This clone counts as medium-sized by frequency. This chain links TRBV7-9 with TRBJ2-3; the TRBD2 assignment by TCRdb is unverifiable without DNA. Germline CDR1 and CDR2: SEHNR and FQNEAQ (reference sequence). The CDR3 contains 14 residues. The coding DNA is unavailable. The CDR3 here is CASSYTSGEATQYF. The complete variable domain, with remaining parts taken from reference TRBV7-9 and TRBJ2-3, reads DTGVSQNPRHKITKRGQNVTFRCDPISEHNRLYWYRQTLGQGPEFLTYFQNEAQLEKSRLLSDRFSAERPKGSFSTLEIQRTEQGDSAMYLCASSYTSGEATQYFGPGTRLTVL.

This chain links TRBV15 with TRBJ2-1; TCRdb's D call of TRBD2 is untestable without DNA. Germline V gene sequence: CDR1 LNHNV, CDR2 YYDKDF (reference sequence). This CDR3 has 14 amino acids. Only the protein sequence is given. CDR3 loop: CATSRGGGNGEQFF.

This clone is called medium-sized based on its frequency. V usage is TRBV9 and J usage is TRBJ2-1; TCRdb's D call of TRBD2 is untestable without DNA. The CDR3 extends over 16 amino acids. Only the protein is on record. The V gene's germline CDR1 is SGDLS and CDR2 YYNGEE. CDR3 sequence: CASSVGGLAGYNEQFF.

The V and J genes are TRBV7-2 and TRBJ1-1. From germline, CDR1 is SGHTA and CDR2 FQGNSA. There are 13 residues in the CDR3. Only the protein is available. CDR3 amino acids: CASRDPKNTEAFF.